The clone carrying this T cell receptor (beta chain) appeared a single time. This sample was taken from a study of blood T cell repertoires in COVID-19. Study summary: COVID-19 samples from acute and convalescent phases originated in the United States, Italy and Spain. In each case, the material was cDNA or gDNA derived from T cells, B-cell-depleted T cells, or PBMCs.

As processed by the authors: Estimation of nucleated cell counts was performed using reference gene primer amplification. Libraries were prepared by immunoSEQ multiplex PCR; TCRdb keeps only in-frame clonotypes and omits some of them. V, J and clone size are those of that table, while D and trimming were read from the DNA. This sample yields some 86,000 clones, of which over 75% are seen a single time; 13% to 15% belongs to the top ten. Per the germline V gene, CDR1 is SGHKS and CDR2 is YYEKEE (reference sequence). V dropped 5 bases and J dropped 4; count of bases not matched to a gene: 8. The CDR3 totals 14 residues.

This chain links TRBV5-5 with TRBJ2-7, with 8 bases identical to TRBD1. The source material was peripheral blood. The receptor comes from a woman between 65 and 79 years old with acute or convalescent COVID-19. CDR3 DNA: TGTGCCAGCAGTCCAAACAGGGACAGGTACGAGCAGTACGTC. This codes for CASSPNRDRYEQYV.